This T cell receptor (beta chain) was sequenced during a study of T-cell reconstitution after alpha-beta-depleted transplantation in children. About this clonotype itself: The antigen is not known.

Findings and caveats of the study: Roughly two months post-transplant, alpha-beta T cells reportedly originated from several hundred graft clones that had expanded.

Preparing the TCRbeta library involved the use of unique molecular identifiers. Each CDR3 protein is one row after TCRdb ran MiXCR on the PCR reads. The data show around 700,000 distinct CDR3 sequences, about 12% seen once. Germline values: CDR1 DFQATT, CDR2 SNEGSKA (reference sequence). The CDR3 loop spans 17 amino acids. V dropped 4 bases and J dropped 6; count of bases not matched to a gene: 15. The clonotype comes from a girl aged 2-10 years with congenital amegakaryocytic thrombocytopenia, due to receive a stem cell transplant. This sequence joins TRBV20-1 and TRBJ2-1; TRBD1 matches at 10 bases. The sample here was PBMCs, taken before TCRalphabeta/CD19-depleted stem cell transplant. The CDR3 nucleotides are TGCAGTGCTATTCTGGACAGGGGGATTCCCCGAACCAATGAGCAGTTCTTC. Translated, it gives CSAILDRGIPRTNEQFF.